This T cell receptor (beta chain) was obtained from a study of beta chain features in type 1 diabetes. Study-level background: Summed over all samples, the examined sorted cells came to about 110 million.

Expressed TCRB transcripts were sequenced, since all the RNA that had been isolated was reverse transcribed. The repertoire was sequenced with immunoSEQ multiplex PCR; TCRdb's copy has only in-frame clones and lacks some. The table records about 160,000 clones, around a tenth of them present only once. Study-level findings and limits: In every one of the four CD4+ subsets, TCRB CDR3s were moderately but significantly shorter in Type 1 diabetes patients.

Remarks on this clone: What it binds is unknown.

Germline V CDR1 and CDR2: MNHEY, SMNVEV (reference sequence). The CDR3 has 13 residues. The V end was cut by 1 base, the J end by 4 bases, with 7 bases between. The material sequenced was central memory CD4+ T cells from blood. This chain joins TRBV27 and TRBJ2-5, with D unclear. The TCR sequence derives from a man aged 25 to 40 with type 1 diabetes. The chain's CDR3 is CASSLFPGETQYF. In DNA form, the CDR3 reads TGTGCCAGCAGTTTATTTCCGGGAGAGACCCAGTACTTC.